The entry below gives a single T cell receptor (beta chain) sequence along with its context. PCR primers comprised 60 Vbeta and 13 Jbeta primers. TCRdb keeps only in-frame clones here, not all; method: immunoSEQ multiplex PCR. Of 95,000 to 150,000 clones in the sample, approximately 75% were seen once. This entry comes from a study of cytomegalovirus exposure and HLA in healthy donors. Germline V CDR1 and CDR2: SGHRS, YFSETQ. This CDR3 spans 15 amino acids. The V segment lost 3 bases and the J segment 7 bases; nucleotides outside the gene matches: 7. The sequence derives from a man aged 35 to 55 in good health and CMV-seronegative. Sequenced sample: PBMCs. J is TRBJ2-7 and V is TRBV5-1; 13 bases are a match to TRBD2. The CDR3 spells CASSYGLAGVKEQYF. CDR3 nucleotides: TGCGCCAGCAGCTACGGACTAGCGGGAGTGAAAGAGCAGTACTTC.